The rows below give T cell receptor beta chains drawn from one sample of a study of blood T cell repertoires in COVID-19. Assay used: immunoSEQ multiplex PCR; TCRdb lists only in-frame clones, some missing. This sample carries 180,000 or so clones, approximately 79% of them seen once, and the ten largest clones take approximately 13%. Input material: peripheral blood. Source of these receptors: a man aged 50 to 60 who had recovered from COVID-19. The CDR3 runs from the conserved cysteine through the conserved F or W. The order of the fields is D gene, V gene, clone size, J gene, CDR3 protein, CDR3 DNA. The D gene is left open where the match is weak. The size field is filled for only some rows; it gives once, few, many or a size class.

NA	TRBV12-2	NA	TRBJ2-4	CASRLGLAGTEPNIQYF	TGTGCAAGTCGCTTAGGATTAGCGGGAACGGAACCAAACATTCAGTACTTC
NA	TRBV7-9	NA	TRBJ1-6	CASSLAGSYSPLHF	TGTGCCAGCAGCTTAGCGGGCAGCTATTCACCCCTCCACTTT
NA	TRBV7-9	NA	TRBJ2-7	CASTADGDEQYF	TGTGCCAGCACCGCGGACGGGGACGAGCAGTACTTC
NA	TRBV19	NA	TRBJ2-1	CATGVSSYNEQFF	TGTGCCACCGGGGTGAGCTCCTACAATGAGCAGTTCTTC
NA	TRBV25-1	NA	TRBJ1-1	CASSDQMNTEAFF	TGTGCCAGCAGTGACCAGATGAACACTGAAGCTTTCTTT
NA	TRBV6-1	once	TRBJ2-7	CASSEGESGETYEQYF	TGTGCCAGCAGTGAAGGAGAAAGTGGAGAAACCTACGAGCAGTACTTC
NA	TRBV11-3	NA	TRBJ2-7	CASSLDRTRFSPSSYEQYF	TGTGCCAGCAGCTTAGATCGGACAAGGTTCTCTCCCAGCTCCTACGAGCAGTACTTC
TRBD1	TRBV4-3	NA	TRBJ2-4	CASSQDRTGGDIQYF	TGCGCCAGCAGCCAAGATCGCACAGGGGGCGACATTCAGTACTTC
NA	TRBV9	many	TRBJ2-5	CASSIGLTPGTQYF	TGTGCCAGCAGCATCGGACTCACTCCCGGGACCCAGTACTTC
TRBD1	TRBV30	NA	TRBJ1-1	CAWTRQGGSGTEAFF	TGTGCCTGGACCAGACAGGGGGGATCTGGCACTGAAGCTTTCTTT
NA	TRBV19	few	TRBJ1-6	CASSRLGENSPLHF	TGTGCCAGTAGCAGGTTGGGCGAAAATTCACCCCTCCACTTT
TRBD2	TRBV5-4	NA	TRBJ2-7	CASSRASGRHHYEQYF	TGTGCCAGCAGCCGGGCTAGCGGGAGGCACCACTACGAGCAGTACTTC
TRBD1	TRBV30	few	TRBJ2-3	CAWSVGVRGLADTQYF	TGTGCCTGGAGTGTTGGCGTCAGGGGGCTTGCAGATACGCAGTATTTT
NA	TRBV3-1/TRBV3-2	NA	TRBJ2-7	CASSRAEAYEQYF	TGTGCCAGCAGCCGTGCAGAAGCCTACGAGCAGTACTTC
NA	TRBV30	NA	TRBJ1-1	CAWSTSLLNTEAFF	TGTGCCTGGAGCACTTCTCTACTGAACACTGAAGCTTTCTTT
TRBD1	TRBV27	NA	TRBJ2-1	CASSLVRTGRNEQFF	TGTGCCAGCAGTTTAGTCAGGACAGGGAGGAATGAGCAGTTCTTC
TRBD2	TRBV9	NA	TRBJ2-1	CASSAGLAGGRGEQFF	TGTGCCAGCAGCGCCGGACTAGCGGGAGGGCGGGGTGAGCAGTTCTTC
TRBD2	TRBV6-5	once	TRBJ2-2	CASSSSGTSGELFF	TGTGCCAGCAGTTCTAGCGGGACTTCTGGGGAGCTGTTTTTT
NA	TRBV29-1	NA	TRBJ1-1	CSVVGQSNTEAFF	TGCAGCGTTGTGGGGCAGAGCAACACTGAAGCTTTCTTT
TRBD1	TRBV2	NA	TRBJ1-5	CASSRGQVGQPQHF	TGTGCCAGCAGTCGTGGACAGGTAGGTCAGCCCCAGCATTTT
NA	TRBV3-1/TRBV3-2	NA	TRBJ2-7	CASSRGTSSYEQYF	TGTGCCAGCAGCCGAGGGACTTCATCGTACGAGCAGTACTTC
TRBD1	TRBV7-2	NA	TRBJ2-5	CASMGQGAKGETQYF	TGTGCCAGCATGGGACAGGGGGCGAAGGGAGAGACCCAGTACTTC
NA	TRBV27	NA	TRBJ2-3	CASSLLISADTDTQYF	TGTGCCAGCAGTTTACTCATCAGCGCCGACACAGATACGCAGTATTTT